The rows below give T cell receptor beta chains drawn from one sample of a study of Graves' ophthalmopathy and Graves' hyperthyroidism. TCRdb re-derived calls from the multiplex PCR reads in MiXCR, one entry per CDR3 protein. The sample has about 640,000 distinct CDR3 sequences; approximately 39% are singletons. The source material was peripheral blood. These receptors all come from an adult man with Graves' ophthalmopathy. Each CDR3 is given with its conserved first and last residue. A D gene is named only where the DNA matches it firmly. Rows may omit the clone size; those that give it use once, few, many or a size class.

>TRBV7-9|TRBJ1-5|NA|18|NA
CASSEIWDVRGSNQPQHF
TGTGCCAGCAGTGAAATTTGGGATGTGCGGGGTAGCAATCAGCCCCAGCATTTT
>TRBV4-2|TRBJ1-4|NA|14|many
CASSSPDRNEKLFF
TGTGCCAGCAGCTCCCCGGACCGTAATGAAAAACTGTTTTTT
>TRBV29-1|TRBJ2-3|NA|12|NA
CSYNRGADTQYF
TGCAGCTACAATCGGGGAGCAGATACGCAGTATTTT
>TRBV7-8|TRBJ1-2|TRBD1|14|NA
CASSPKRQGGGYTF
TGTGCCAGCAGCCCGAAGAGACAGGGTGGAGGCTACACCTTC
>TRBV24-1|TRBJ2-7|TRBD1|14|many
CATSGRDREYEQYF
TGTGCCACCAGTGGGAGGGACAGGGAGTACGAGCAGTACTTC
>TRBV7-2|TRBJ2-7|TRBD1|15|few
CASSAGTVSSYEQYF
TGTGCCAGCAGCGCAGGGACAGTGAGCTCCTACGAGCAGTACTTC
>TRBV10-3|TRBJ1-3|NA|15|many
CASSYQGATGNTIYF
TGTGCCAGCAGTTACCAGGGAGCAACCGGAAACACCATATATTTT
>TRBV12-3/TRBV12-4|TRBJ1-1|NA|15|NA
CASSYTSPGNTEAFF
TGTGCCAGCAGTTATACCTCCCCGGGAAACACTGAAGCTTTCTTT
>TRBV7-9|TRBJ2-7|NA|14|few
CASIGGTESYEQYF
TGTGCCAGCATCGGTGGCACGGAATCCTACGAGCAATACTTC
>TRBV29-1|TRBJ2-5|NA|13|once
CSSREDPGETQYF
TGCAGCTCCCGAGAGGACCCGGGGGAGACCCAGTACTTC
>TRBV14|TRBJ2-5|NA|14|few
CASGQDPGLETQYF
TGTGCCAGCGGCCAAGATCCGGGATTGGAGACCCAGTACTTC
>TRBV6-1|TRBJ1-2|TRBD1|14|NA
CASRTPGQGYGYTF
TGTGCCAGCAGGACCCCGGGACAGGGTTACGGCTACACCTTC
>TRBV7-9|TRBJ1-2|NA|13|many
CASSLDSYYGYTF
TGTGCCAGCAGCTTAGACAGCTACTATGGCTACACCTTC
>TRBV29-1|TRBJ1-2|NA|13|NA
CSLDRRAGYGYTF
TGCAGCTTAGATCGCAGGGCCGGTTATGGCTACACCTTC
>TRBV7-2|TRBJ1-1|NA|13|many
CASSKTGNTEAFF
TGTGCCAGCAGCAAGACAGGGAACACTGAAGCTTTCTTT
>TRBV12-3/TRBV12-4|TRBJ1-6|TRBD1|15|many
CASSFHRGDNSPLHF
TGTGCCAGCAGTTTCCACAGGGGGGATAATTCACCCCTCCACTTT
>TRBV5-1|TRBJ2-7|NA|13|NA
CATNRDGNYEQYF
TGCGCCACCAACCGGGACGGGAACTACGAGCAGTACTTC
>TRBV7-9|TRBJ1-4|NA|13|NA
CSVGQGPNEKLFF
TGTTCAGTTGGGCAGGGGCCCAATGAAAAACTGTTTTTT
>TRBV6-5|TRBJ1-5|TRBD1|14|few
CASSYSYRGQPQHF
TGTGCCAGCAGTTACTCCTACAGGGGTCAGCCCCAGCATTTT
>TRBV25-1|TRBJ1-1|NA|14|NA
CASSEFPTDREAFF
TGTGCCAGCAGTGAGTTCCCGACAGACAGAGAAGCTTTCTTT
>TRBV6-6|TRBJ1-5|TRBD1|15|NA
CASSSRGTGRGVQHF
TGTGCCAGCAGCAGCCGAGGGACAGGGAGAGGGGTCCAGCATTTT
>TRBV12-3/TRBV12-4|TRBJ2-6|NA|15|many
CASSERTPGANVLTF
TGTGCCAGCAGCGAGAGGACGCCTGGGGCCAACGTCCTGACTTTC
>TRBV14|TRBJ2-7|NA|12|many
CASAPDYYEQYF
TGTGCCAGCGCTCCAGACTACTACGAGCAGTACTTC
>TRBV7-2|TRBJ2-7|TRBD2|15|few
CASSSWERGIYEQYF
TGTGCCAGCAGCTCCTGGGAGCGGGGGATCTACGAGCAGTACTTC
>TRBV7-2|TRBJ2-2|TRBD1|17|NA
CASSRTGPSSNTGELFF
TGTGCCAGCAGTAGGACAGGCCCCAGTTCGAACACCGGGGAGCTGTTTTTT
>TRBV29-1|TRBJ2-2|TRBD2|14|NA
CSVGTAGKGGELFF
TGCAGCGTTGGTACAGCGGGAAAGGGCGGGGAGCTGTTTTTT
>TRBV5-1|TRBJ2-7|TRBD2|18|many
CASSLNGLADPNRHEQYF
TGCGCCAGCAGCTTGAACGGACTAGCGGACCCAAACCGCCACGAGCAGTACTTC
>TRBV12-3/TRBV12-4|TRBJ1-6|NA|13|NA
CAGSPGGGSPLHF
TGTGCCGGCAGTCCGGGAGGGGGGTCACCCCTCCACTTT
>TRBV19|TRBJ1-6|NA|15|many
CASSIDGGNNSPLHF
TGTGCCAGTAGTATAGATGGAGGCAACAATTCACCCCTCCACTTT
>TRBV2|TRBJ1-4|NA|14|NA
CASSWTDSNEKLFF
TGTGCCAGTTCTTGGACGGATTCTAATGAAAAACTGTTTTTT
>TRBV2|TRBJ1-5|TRBD1|13|NA
CASAGTGDQPQHF
TGTGCCAGCGCGGGGACAGGGGACCAGCCCCAGCATTTT
>TRBV27|TRBJ2-7|NA|14|NA
CASSLGSIAGEQYF
TGTGCCAGCAGTTTAGGTTCCATCGCGGGGGAGCAGTACTTC
>TRBV10-3|TRBJ2-7|NA|13|NA
CATSAENSYEQYF
TGTGCCACCAGTGCGGAAAACTCCTACGAGCAGTACTTC